This T cell receptor beta chain stems from a study of T cell responses to AZD1222 COVID-19 vaccine. Across the whole study: Pooled together were second doses at about 4 or about 12 weeks.

With regard to this clone: The antigen is undetermined.

CDR1 is SNHLY, CDR2 FYNNEI, per germline. The CDR3 has 15 amino acids. V lost 7 bases to trimming and J lost 0 bases; unmatched junction nucleotides: 5. Study results and limitations: Close to half of spike-specific TCRs reportedly recognize unmutated variant regions. In all cases, repertoires were sampled only after the peak T cell response.

Some clones are missing from TCRdb's copy, which holds only in-frame ones; the method was immunoSEQ multiplex PCR. The sample records about 150,000 clones, roughly 91% being singletons. The sequence was collected from an adult in good health. Sequencing used peripheral blood, obtained on day 0 of AZD1222 vaccination. The chain uses TRBV2 and TRBJ2-4; 8 bases fit TRBD2. The CDR3 region has the DNA TGTGCCAGCAAAGCGGGGGACCTAGCCAAAAACATTCAGTACTTC. Encoded protein: CASKAGDLAKNIQYF.